This TCR beta chain was profiled in a study of blood T cell repertoires in COVID-19. At the level of the study: Samples representing acute and convalescent COVID-19 were sourced from the United States, Italy and Spain. The analysed material was cDNA or gDNA that came from T cells, B-cell-depleted T cells, or PBMCs.

The CDR3 is 12 residues long. The germline gives CDR1 SGHVS, CDR2 FQNEAQ. Trimming took off 4 bases at V and 9 bases at J, with 12 bases between the two ends. Authors' data handling: Reference gene primer amplification gave estimated nucleated cell counts. Method: immunoSEQ multiplex PCR; TCRdb's copy keeps in-frame clones and lacks some. The V and J calls and clone size come from that table; D and trimming were worked out from the DNA. This table has 100,000 to 150,000 clones, about 91% appearing once. This sequence joins TRBV7-8 and TRBJ1-1; the D gene is possibly TRBD1 (6 bases). Sequencing was done on a sample of peripheral blood. The TCR comes from a man aged 45 to 65 with acute or convalescent COVID-19. The CDR3 DNA follows: TGTGCCAGCAGCTCATCAGGACAGCAAGCTTTCTTT. Protein sequence: CASSSSGQQAFF.